This T cell receptor (beta chain) was identified in a study of T cells expressing NK-cell markers. Study in general: Researchers got TCR beta repertoires out of sorted CD3+CD56+NKG2C+, CD3+CD56+NKG2C- and CD3+CD56-NKG2C+ T cells.

TCRdb re-called the 5' RACE reads; one entry per CDR3 protein, DNA not given. Its table lists 150,000 to 170,000 distinct CDR3 sequences. Study observations and caveats: There were a handful of donors in whom these clonotypes also led the CD3+CD56-NKG2C+ fraction.

A word on this clonotype: Its antigen is not identified.

CDR1 MNHNS and CDR2 SASEGT come from the germline V gene. The length of the CDR3 is 15 residues. The clonotype was recovered from a woman between 50 and 59 years old in good health. The source material was blood T cells: a sorted CD56 or NKG2C T cell subset, CD4+ or CD8+ T cells, or bulk PBMC T cells (not recorded which). The chain couples TRBV6-1 to TRBJ1-1. CDR3 amino acids: CASSEGVGSNTEAFF.